Following are 17 T cell receptor beta chains from one sample sequenced in a study of OX40 agonist ivuxolimab in advanced cancers. Only in-frame clones appear in the TCRdb table, and some are missing; sequencing was by immunoSEQ multiplex PCR. The sample lists 50,000 to 75,000 clones; 80% to 90% were seen once. Sample: CD4+ or CD8+ T cells sorted from blood, taken in a trial of the OX40 agonist ivuxolimab. All receptors derive from an adult with an advanced solid tumor such as melanoma, head and neck, liver or kidney cancer.

The rearrangement links TRBV5-1 to TRBJ2-7; tentative D call: TRBD1 (5 bases). Germline-derived CDR1 and CDR2 are SGHRS and YFSETQ. The CDR3 loop spans 14 amino acids. V lost 8 bases and J 5 bases, leaving 20 bases between the germline ends. CDR3 coding DNA: TGCGCCAGATACGAAATGCAGGGTTTACACGAGCAGTACTTC. This codes for CARYEMQGLHEQYF.

This chain uses TRBV27 with TRBJ1-1; 10 bases line up with TRBD1. Germline CDR1 reads MNHEY; CDR2 reads SMNVEV (reference sequence). The ends lost 8 bases at V and 2 bases at J; junction bases unmatched: 8. The CDR3 consists of 15 residues. As DNA, the CDR3 is TGTGCCAGCGGGACAGGGGTTAATGGAAACACTGAAGCTTTCTTT. Its protein is CASGTGVNGNTEAFF.

V and J are TRBV28 and TRBJ1-1; D not certain. CDR3 size: 14 residues. V was pared by 7 bases and J by 0 bases, with 12 bases between. Germline V gene data show CDR1 as MDHEN and CDR2 as SYDVKM. CDR3 protein: CASTLDLVNTEAFF. The CDR3 DNA reads TGTGCCAGCACCCTGGACCTGGTGAACACTGAAGCTTTCTTT. The variable domain in full, completed from reference TRBV28 and TRBJ1-1, reads DVKVTQSSRYLVKRTGEKVFLECVQDMDHENMFWYRQDPGLGLRLIYFSYDVKMKEKGDIPEGYSVSREKKERFSLILESASTNQTSMYLCASTLDLVNTEAFFGQGTRLTVV.

This clone is a singleton in its sample. The genes are TRBV6-1 and TRBJ2-7, with 7 bases lining up with TRBD2. Unmatched junction bases numbered 6, after V lost 4 bases and J lost 0 bases. CDR1 MNHNS and CDR2 SASEGT come from the germline V gene. The length of the CDR3 is 15 residues. The CDR3: CASSVTSVISYEQYF. CDR3 bases: TGTGCCAGCAGTGTCACTAGCGTAATCTCCTACGAGCAGTACTTC.

The rearrangement uses TRBV2 and TRBJ1-2; D might be TRBD1 (6 bases). The CDR3 length is 13 residues. Germline V CDR1 and CDR2: SNHLY, FYNNEI. V lost 3 bases and J lost 2, with 7 bases in between. CDR3 bases: TGTGCCAGCAGTGAGACAGGAAACTATGGCTACACCTTC. It translates to CASSETGNYGYTF.

The rearrangement uses TRBV28 and TRBJ1-4, with no clear D. The germline gives CDR1 MDHEN, CDR2 SYDVKM. CDR3 length: 12 amino acids. V gave up 8 bases and J gave up 4 bases, with 8 bases separating them. DNA of the CDR3: TGTGCCAGCTGGGGTAATAATGAAAAACTGTTTTTT. Protein product: CASWGNNEKLFF. Filled out from reference TRBV28 and TRBJ1-4, the complete variable domain reads DVKVTQSSRYLVKRTGEKVFLECVQDMDHENMFWYRQDPGLGLRLIYFSYDVKMKEKGDIPEGYSVSREKKERFSLILESASTNQTSMYLCASWGNNEKLFFGSGTQLSVL.

V usage is TRBV28 and J usage is TRBJ1-2; 8 nucleotides match TRBD1. The junction had 13 bases not matched to a gene; V was cut back by 8 bases and J by 8 bases. The CDR3 contains 14 residues. Germline CDR1 and CDR2: MDHEN and SYDVKM. The CDR3, as DNA: TGTGCCAGCGGAGGAAATCAGGGGGCAGGCGGCTACACCTTC. Translating it yields CASGGNQGAGGYTF.

The chain is built from TRBV6-5 and TRBJ1-2; no clear D gene. The CDR3 extends over 12 amino acids. Trimming removed 0 bases at V and 4 bases at J, with 3 bases between. Germline CDR1 MNHEY, CDR2 SVGAGI. CDR3 loop: CASSYSGYGYTF. The CDR3 DNA is TGTGCCAGCAGTTACTCGGGCTATGGCTACACCTTC.

This chain joins TRBV6-5 and TRBJ2-1; D is ambiguous. CDR3 length equals 15 residues. CDR1 and CDR2 from the germline V gene are MNHEY and SVGAGI. The V and J ends lost 5 bases and 6 bases respectively, with 17 bases between them. The CDR3, as DNA: TGTGCCAGCAGTGCGCCACAGAGCTGGGGCAATGAGCAGTTCTTC. Translation: CASSAPQSWGNEQFF.

The V gene is TRBV28, the J gene TRBJ2-7; D may match TRBD1 or TRBD2 (5 bases each). The CDR3 spans 14 residues. V lost 3 bases and J 2 bases, leaving 11 bases between the germline ends. Looked up from germline, CDR1 is MDHEN and CDR2 is SYDVKM. The CDR3 is CASSFGTNTYEQYF. The CDR3 DNA is TGTGCCAGCAGTTTCGGGACGAACACCTACGAGCAGTACTTC.

This sequence joins TRBV6-5 and TRBJ1-5; D is uncertain. V was shortened by 6 bases and J by 5 bases, with 14 bases between the two germline ends. CDR1 is MNHEY, CDR2 SVGAGI, per germline. This CDR3 contains 14 residues. CDR3: CASSLGSGDQPQHF. The CDR3 bases are TGTGCCAGCAGCCTTGGATCGGGAGATCAGCCCCAGCATTTT.

The CDR3 reads CASSVGQGTYQPQHF. For the CDR3, the DNA is TGTGCCAGTAGTGTGGGACAGGGGACTTATCAGCCCCAGCATTTT. The V and J genes are TRBV19 and TRBJ1-5, with TRBD1 identical over 10 bases. The CDR3 loop spans 15 amino acids. The germline CDR1 and CDR2 sequences are LNHDA and SQIVND (reference sequence). The J segment lost 5 bases and the V segment lost 5 bases, leaving 6 bases of the junction unmatched.

This clone was seen just once. V and J are TRBV7-2 and TRBJ2-2, with D possibly being TRBD1 (5 bases). Trimming took off 3 bases at V and 6 bases at J, with 17 bases between the two ends. Germline CDR1 SGHTA, CDR2 FQGNSA. The CDR3 loop spans 16 amino acids. The DNA of the CDR3 is TGTGCCAGCAGCTTCTTTGGCAGGGCAGATTCCGGGGAGCTGTTTTTT. Its protein is CASSFFGRADSGELFF.

Comment on this clone: Other DNA sequences in this sample translate to the same CDR3. The chain employs TRBV6-6 and TRBJ1-5; D unclear. V lost 0 bases and J lost 4, with 4 bases in between. Germline CDR1 MNHNY, CDR2 SVGAGI (reference sequence). The CDR3 contains 13 residues. The CDR3 bases are TGTGCCAGCAGTTACTCGTTAAATCAGCCCCAGCATTTT. The encoded protein is CASSYSLNQPQHF.

The J gene is TRBJ2-3, the V gene TRBV5-8, with 13 bases identical to TRBD2. The germline CDR1 and CDR2 sequences are SGHTS and YDEGEE. Germline trimming cut 4 bases from V and 7 bases from J; bases unmatched to any gene: 6. CDR3 length: 15 amino acids. The CDR3 protein is CASSRTSGSSNTQYF. The DNA of the CDR3 is TGTGCCAGCAGCAGGACTAGCGGGAGTTCAAATACGCAGTATTTT.

The sample holds a few counts of this clone. This chain uses TRBV5-6 with TRBJ1-5; D is ambiguous. Trimming stripped 2 bases from V and 1 base from J, with 7 bases between. CDR1 SGHDT and CDR2 YYEEEE come from the germline V gene. The CDR3 runs to 14 residues. CDR3 residues: CASSFSGSNQPQHF. The CDR3, as DNA: TGTGCCAGCAGCTTTTCTGGGAGCAATCAGCCCCAGCATTTT. Complete variable domain (other parts from reference TRBV5-6 and TRBJ1-5): DAGVTQSPTHLIKTRGQQVTLRCSPKSGHDTVSWYQQALGQGPQFIFQYYEEEERQRGNFPDRFSGHQFPNYSSELNVNALLLGDSALYLCASSFSGSNQPQHFGDGTRLSIL.

This clone was seen just once. V usage is TRBV25-1 and J usage is TRBJ2-3; D unclear. V lost 4 bases to trimming and J lost 8 bases, with 10 bases between them. There are 12 residues in the CDR3. Per germline, CDR1 MGHDK and CDR2 SYGVNS. The chain's CDR3 is CASSGSSGTQYF. CDR3 nucleotide sequence: TGTGCCAGCAGTGGATCGTCGGGTACGCAGTATTTT.